The 7 T cell receptor beta chains presented below share a single source sample, sequenced in a study of OX40 agonist ivuxolimab in advanced cancers. Some clones are missing from TCRdb's copy, which holds only in-frame ones; the method was immunoSEQ multiplex PCR. The sample consists of 66,000 or so clones, around 85% of them appearing once. This specimen was CD4+ or CD8+ T cells sorted from blood, taken in a trial of the OX40 agonist ivuxolimab. The receptors originated from an adult with an advanced solid tumor such as melanoma, head and neck, liver or kidney cancer.

This chain joins TRBV5-1 and TRBJ2-5, with 7 bases that match TRBD2. CDR1 and CDR2 (germline): SGHRS, YFSETQ. V was clipped by 9 bases and J by 5 bases; unmatched bases: 13. This CDR3 is built from 14 residues. In DNA, the CDR3 is TGCGCCACCGGCCAGCGGGGTTTTCGGGAGACCCAGTACTTC. Its translation is CATGQRGFRETQYF.

This chain uses TRBV6-6 with TRBJ1-4; the match to TRBD1 covers 9 bases. The CDR3 covers 14 residues. Germline CDR1 is MNHNY and CDR2 is SVGAGI (reference sequence). J was trimmed by 5 bases and V by 6 bases; bases with no gene match: 4. The CDR3 region has the DNA TGTGCCAGCAGCACCGGGACAGGGAATGAAAAACTGTTTTTT. Its protein is CASSTGTGNEKLFF.

The chain uses TRBV5-4 and TRBJ2-5, with TRBD1 as a possible D gene (5 bases). Trimming shortened V by 0 bases and J by 3 bases, and 9 bases separated the two germline ends. The germline V gene has CDR1 SGHNT and CDR2 YYREEE (reference sequence). The CDR3 spans 14 residues. The CDR3: CASSLGGGEETQYF. The CDR3 DNA is TGTGCCAGCAGCTTGGGGGGCGGAGAAGAGACCCAGTACTTC.

This clone was seen once. The chain carries TRBV6-5 and TRBJ2-3; TRBD1 matches at 8 bases. Germline trimming cut 5 bases from V and 2 bases from J; bases unmatched to any gene: 6. Germline values: CDR1 MNHEY, CDR2 SVGAGI. The CDR3 runs to 15 residues. The CDR3 spells CASSLTGVNTDTQYF. CDR3 DNA: TGTGCCAGCAGTCTGACAGGGGTCAACACAGATACGCAGTATTTT.

Written as DNA, the CDR3 is TGTGCCAGCAGTTCGCCGGGACTAGTATCCGATGAGCAGTTCTTC. Translating gives CASSSPGLVSDEQFF. This chain links TRBV6-5 with TRBJ2-1, with TRBD2 identical over 8 bases. The CDR3 has 15 residues. J lost 8 bases, V lost 4 bases, and 10 bases had no gene match. Germline loops: CDR1 MNHEY, CDR2 SVGAGI.

DNA of the CDR3: TGTGCCTCCTGGACAGGGTTACTGAAGACCCAGTACTTC. It codes for CASWTGLLKTQYF. The V gene is TRBV30, the J gene TRBJ2-5, with TRBD1 matching over 8 bases. Germline CDR1 GTSNPN, CDR2 SVGIG (reference sequence). The J segment lost 6 bases and the V segment lost 7 bases, leaving 10 bases of the junction unmatched. The CDR3 runs 13 residues.

For the CDR3, the DNA is TGTGCCATCAGTGAGAGCGGGGCTTTGAACACTGAAGCTTTCTTT. This encodes CAISESGALNTEAFF. The V call is TRBV10-3, the J call TRBJ1-1; D is perhaps TRBD1 (5 bases). Trimming shortened V by 2 bases and J by 0 bases, and 10 bases separated the two germline ends. CDR1 is ENHRY and CDR2 is SYGVKD in the germline V gene. CDR3 length equals 15 residues.